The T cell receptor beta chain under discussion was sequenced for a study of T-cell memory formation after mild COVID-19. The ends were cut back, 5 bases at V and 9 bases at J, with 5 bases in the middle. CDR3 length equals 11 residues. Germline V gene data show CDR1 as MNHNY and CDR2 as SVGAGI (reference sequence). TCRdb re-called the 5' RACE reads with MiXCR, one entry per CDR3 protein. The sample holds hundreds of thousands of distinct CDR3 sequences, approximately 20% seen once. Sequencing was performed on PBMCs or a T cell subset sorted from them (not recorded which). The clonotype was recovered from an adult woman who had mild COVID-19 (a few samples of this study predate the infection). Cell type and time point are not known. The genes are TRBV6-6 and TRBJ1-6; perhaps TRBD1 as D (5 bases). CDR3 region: CASSDSSPLHF. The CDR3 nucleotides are TGTGCCAGCAGTGACAGTTCACCCCTCCACTTT.